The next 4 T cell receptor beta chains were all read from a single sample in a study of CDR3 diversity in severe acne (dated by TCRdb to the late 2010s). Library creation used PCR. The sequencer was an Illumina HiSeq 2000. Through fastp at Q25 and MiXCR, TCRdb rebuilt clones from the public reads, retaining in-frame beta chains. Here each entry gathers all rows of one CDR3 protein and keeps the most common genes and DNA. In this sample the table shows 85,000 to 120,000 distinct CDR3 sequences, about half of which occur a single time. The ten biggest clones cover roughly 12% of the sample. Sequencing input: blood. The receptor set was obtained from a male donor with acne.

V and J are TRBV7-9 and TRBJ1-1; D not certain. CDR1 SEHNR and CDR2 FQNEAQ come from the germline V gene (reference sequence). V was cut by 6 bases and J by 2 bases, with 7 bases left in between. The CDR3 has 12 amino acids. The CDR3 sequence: CASSPTNTEAFF. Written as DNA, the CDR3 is TGTGCCAGCAGTCCTACAAACACTGAAGCTTTCTTT. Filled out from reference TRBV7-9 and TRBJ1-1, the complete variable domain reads DTGVSQNPRHKITKRGQNVTFRCDPISEHNRLYWYRQTLGQGPEFLTYFQNEAQLEKSRLLSDRFSAERPKGSFSTLEIQRTEQGDSAMYLCASSPTNTEAFFGQGTRLTVV.

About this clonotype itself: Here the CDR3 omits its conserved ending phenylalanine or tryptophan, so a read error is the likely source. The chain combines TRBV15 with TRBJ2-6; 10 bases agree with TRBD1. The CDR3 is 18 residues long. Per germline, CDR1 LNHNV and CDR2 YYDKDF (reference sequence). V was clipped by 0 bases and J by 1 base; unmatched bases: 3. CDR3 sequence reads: CATSREDRGPSGANVLTS. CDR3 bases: TGTGCCACCAGCAGAGAAGACAGGGGGCCGTCTGGGGCCAACGTCCTGACTTCC.

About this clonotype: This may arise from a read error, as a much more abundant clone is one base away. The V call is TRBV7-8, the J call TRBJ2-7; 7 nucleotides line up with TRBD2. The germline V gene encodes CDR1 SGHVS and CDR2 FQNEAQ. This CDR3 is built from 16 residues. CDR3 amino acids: CASSLRQTSRYYEQYF. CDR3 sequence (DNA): TGCGCCAGCAGCCTCCGACAGACTAGCAGATACTACGAGCAGTACTTC.

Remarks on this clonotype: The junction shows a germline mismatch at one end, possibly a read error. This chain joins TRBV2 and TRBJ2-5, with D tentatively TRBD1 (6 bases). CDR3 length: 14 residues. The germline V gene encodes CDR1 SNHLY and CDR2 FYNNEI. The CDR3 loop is CASSGDNQQEAQYF. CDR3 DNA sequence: TGTGCCAGCAGTGGGGACAACCAACAAGAGGCCCAGTACTTC.